The clone carrying this TCR beta chain has only one observation. This CDR3 has 14 residues. V shed 0 bases and J shed 7 bases, with 12 bases lying between them. Germline V gene lookup returns CDR1 SGHTA and CDR2 FQGNSA. This record comes from a study of blood T cell repertoires in COVID-19. The wider study: Samples of COVID-19 (acute and convalescent) were obtained from the United States, Italy and Spain. From T cells, B-cell-depleted T cells, or PBMCs came the material, which was cDNA or gDNA.

Original data processing: Reference gene primer amplification in the assay estimated nucleated cell counts. Produced via immunoSEQ multiplex PCR; TCRdb's table is partial and in-frame only. V, J and clone size derive from that table, while D and trimming were established from the DNA sequence. Of about 60,000 clones listed, roughly 82% were seen once; the top ten hold approximately 6.6%. This clonotype was obtained from a man aged 60 to 69 with acute or convalescent COVID-19. Sample: peripheral blood. This rearrangement joins TRBV7-2 to TRBJ1-2, with TRBD1 as a possible D gene (6 bases). CDR3 bases: TGTGCCAGCAGCTTAGCGGCAGGGGACGGTGGCTACACCTTC. Its protein is CASSLAAGDGGYTF.